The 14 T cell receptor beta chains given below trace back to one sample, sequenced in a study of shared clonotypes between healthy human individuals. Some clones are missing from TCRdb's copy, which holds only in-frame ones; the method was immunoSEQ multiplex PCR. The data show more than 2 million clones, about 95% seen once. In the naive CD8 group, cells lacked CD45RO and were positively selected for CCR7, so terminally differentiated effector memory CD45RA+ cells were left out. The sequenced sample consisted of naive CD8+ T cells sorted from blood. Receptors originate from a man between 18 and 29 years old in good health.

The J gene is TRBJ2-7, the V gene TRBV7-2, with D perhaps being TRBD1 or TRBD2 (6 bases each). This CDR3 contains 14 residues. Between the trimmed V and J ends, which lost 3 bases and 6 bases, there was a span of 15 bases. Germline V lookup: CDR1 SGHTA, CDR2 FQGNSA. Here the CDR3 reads CASSFLGGRGEQYF. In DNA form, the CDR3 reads TGTGCCAGCAGCTTTCTGGGGGGCAGAGGCGAGCAGTACTTC.

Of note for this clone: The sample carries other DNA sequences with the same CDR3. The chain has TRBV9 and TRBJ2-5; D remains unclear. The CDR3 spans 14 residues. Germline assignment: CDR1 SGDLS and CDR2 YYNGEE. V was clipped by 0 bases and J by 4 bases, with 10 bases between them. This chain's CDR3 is CASSVEGLGETQYF. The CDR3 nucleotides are TGTGCCAGCAGCGTAGAAGGGCTCGGAGAGACCCAGTACTTC.

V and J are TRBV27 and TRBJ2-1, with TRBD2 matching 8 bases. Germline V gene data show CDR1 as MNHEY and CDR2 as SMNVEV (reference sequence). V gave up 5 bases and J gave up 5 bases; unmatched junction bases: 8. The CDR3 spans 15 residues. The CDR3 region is CASSHRGGGDNEQFF. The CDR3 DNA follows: TGTGCCAGCAGTCACCGGGGGGGAGGGGACAATGAGCAGTTCTTC.

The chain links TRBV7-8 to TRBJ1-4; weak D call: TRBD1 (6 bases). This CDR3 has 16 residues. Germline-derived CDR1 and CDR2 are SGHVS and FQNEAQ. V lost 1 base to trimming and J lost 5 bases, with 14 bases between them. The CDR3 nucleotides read TGTGCCAGCAGCTTAGTGCTACAGGGACCAAATGAAAAACTGTTTTTT. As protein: CASSLVLQGPNEKLFF.

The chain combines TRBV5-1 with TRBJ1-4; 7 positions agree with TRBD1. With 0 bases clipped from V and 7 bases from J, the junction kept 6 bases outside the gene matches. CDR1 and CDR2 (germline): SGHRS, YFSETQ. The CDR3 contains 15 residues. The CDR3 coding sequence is TGCGCCAGCAGCTTGGGACAGGGTATGATTGAAAAACTGTTTTTT. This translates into CASSLGQGMIEKLFF.

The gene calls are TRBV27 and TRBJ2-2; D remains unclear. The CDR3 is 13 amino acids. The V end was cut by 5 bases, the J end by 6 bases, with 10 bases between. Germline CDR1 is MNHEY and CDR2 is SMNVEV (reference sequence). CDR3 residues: CASSPTVPGELFF. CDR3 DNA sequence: TGTGCCAGCAGTCCCACAGTCCCCGGGGAGCTGTTTTTT.

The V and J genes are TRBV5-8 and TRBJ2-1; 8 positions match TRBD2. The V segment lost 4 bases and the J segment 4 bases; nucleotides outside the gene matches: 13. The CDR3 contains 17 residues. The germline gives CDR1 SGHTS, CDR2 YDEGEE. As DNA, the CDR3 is TGTGCCAGCAGCCTAACACCTAGCGGGTTGCCTTACAATGAGCAGTTCTTC. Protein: CASSLTPSGLPYNEQFF.

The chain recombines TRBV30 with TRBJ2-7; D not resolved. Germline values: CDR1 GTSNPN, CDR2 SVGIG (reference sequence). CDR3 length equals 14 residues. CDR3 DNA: TGTGCTGCGAGCGTGGACCCGACTTTGGAGGAGCAGTACTTC. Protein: CAASVDPTLEEQYF.

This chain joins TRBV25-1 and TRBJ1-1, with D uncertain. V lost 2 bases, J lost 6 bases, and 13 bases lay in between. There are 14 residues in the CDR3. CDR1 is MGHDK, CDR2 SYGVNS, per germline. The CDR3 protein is CASSERPLGSEAFF. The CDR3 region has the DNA TGTGCCAGCAGTGAACGCCCCCTCGGGTCTGAAGCTTTCTTT. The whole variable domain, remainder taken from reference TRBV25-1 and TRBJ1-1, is EADIYQTPRYLVIGTGKKITLECSQTMGHDKMYWYQQDPGMELHLIHYSYGVNSTEKGDLSSESTVSRIRTEHFPLTLESARPSHTSQYLCASSERPLGSEAFFGQGTRLTVV.

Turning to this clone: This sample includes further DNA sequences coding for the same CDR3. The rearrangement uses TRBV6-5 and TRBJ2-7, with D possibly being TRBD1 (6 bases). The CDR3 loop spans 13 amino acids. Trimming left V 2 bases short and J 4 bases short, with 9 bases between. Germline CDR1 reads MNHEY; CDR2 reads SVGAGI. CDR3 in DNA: TGTGCCAGCAGTTACGAAACAGGGTACGAGCAGTACTTC. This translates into CASSYETGYEQYF.

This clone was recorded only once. CDR3 DNA sequence: TGTGCCAGCAGCCTCCCCCCGTGGGGGAGTTCGGACACCGGGGAGCTGTTTTTT. Translation: CASSLPPWGSSDTGELFF. The rearrangement links TRBV7-9 to TRBJ2-2, with D possibly being TRBD1 or TRBD2 (5 bases each). Germline CDR1 reads SEHNR; CDR2 reads FQNEAQ (reference sequence). Trimming pared 5 bases from V and 3 bases from J, leaving 22 bases between. The CDR3 is 18 amino acids.

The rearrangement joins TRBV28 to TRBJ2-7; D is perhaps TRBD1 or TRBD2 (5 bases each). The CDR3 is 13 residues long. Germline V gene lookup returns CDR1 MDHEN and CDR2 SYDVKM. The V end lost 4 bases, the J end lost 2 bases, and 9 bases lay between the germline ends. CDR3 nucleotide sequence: TGTGCCAGCAGTTATGGGGGAGCCTACGAGCAGTACTTC. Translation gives CASSYGGAYEQYF.

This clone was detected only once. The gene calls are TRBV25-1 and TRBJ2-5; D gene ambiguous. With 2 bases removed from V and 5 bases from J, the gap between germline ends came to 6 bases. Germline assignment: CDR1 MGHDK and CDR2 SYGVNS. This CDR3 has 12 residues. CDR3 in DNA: TGTGCCAGCAGTGAAGGTGGCGAGACCCAGTACTTC. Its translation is CASSEGGETQYF.

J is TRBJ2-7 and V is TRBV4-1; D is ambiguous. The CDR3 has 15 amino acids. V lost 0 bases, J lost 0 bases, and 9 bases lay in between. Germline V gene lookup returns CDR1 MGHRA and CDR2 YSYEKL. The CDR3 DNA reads TGCGCCAGCAGCCAAGATTACGGCGACTCCTACGAGCAGTACTTC. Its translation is CASSQDYGDSYEQYF.